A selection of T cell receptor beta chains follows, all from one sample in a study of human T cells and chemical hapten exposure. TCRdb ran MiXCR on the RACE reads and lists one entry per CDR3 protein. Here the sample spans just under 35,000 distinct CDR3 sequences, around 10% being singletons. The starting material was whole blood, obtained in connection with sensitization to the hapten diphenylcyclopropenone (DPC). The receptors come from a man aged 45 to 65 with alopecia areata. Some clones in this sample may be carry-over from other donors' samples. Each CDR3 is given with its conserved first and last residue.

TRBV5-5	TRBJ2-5	CASSLWGETQYF
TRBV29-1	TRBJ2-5	CSVVHGFQETQYF
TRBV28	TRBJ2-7	CASRYTSGPPYEQYF
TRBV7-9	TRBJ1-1	CASSFERGPTEAFF
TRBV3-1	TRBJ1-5	CGSSQQLYPSNQPQHF
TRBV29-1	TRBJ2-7	CSVGAGAPYEQYF
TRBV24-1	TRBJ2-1	CATSDPTGSSYNEQFF
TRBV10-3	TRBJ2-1	CAIRTGTVRNSYNEQFF
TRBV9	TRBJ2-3	CASSVPGSSGIGQGTDTQYF
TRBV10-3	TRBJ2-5	CASQGLDQETQYF
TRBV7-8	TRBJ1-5	CASSLMGQGNNQPQHF
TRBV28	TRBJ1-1	CASSLLYKGAFF
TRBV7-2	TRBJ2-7	CASSYPWTSGRSYEQYF
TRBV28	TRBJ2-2	CASSPLKGAYTGELFF
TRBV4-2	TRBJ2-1	CASSQDRAGNEQFF
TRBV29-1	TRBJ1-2	CSVAGGKDYGYTF
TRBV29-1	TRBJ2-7	CSVKRQGSGYEQYF
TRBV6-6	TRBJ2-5	CASSYGHQETQYF
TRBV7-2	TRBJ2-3	CASSLVFGVADTQYF
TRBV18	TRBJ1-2	CASSPEQSTNYGYTF
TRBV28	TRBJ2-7	CASSRANYEQYF
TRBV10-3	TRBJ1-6	CAISKPEKNSPLHF
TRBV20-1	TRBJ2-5	CSAGNRGGKTQYF
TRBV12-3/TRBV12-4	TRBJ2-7	CASRTAGLAGGRGKQYF
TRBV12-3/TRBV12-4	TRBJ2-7	CASSFAGQTYEQYF
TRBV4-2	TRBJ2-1	CASSQRGSGAKTDNEQFF
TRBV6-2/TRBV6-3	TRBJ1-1	CASSYMAIQEAFF
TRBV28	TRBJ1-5	CASSTGRRNQPQHF
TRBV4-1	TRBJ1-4	CASSQGSGPTNEKLFF
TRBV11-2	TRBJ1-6	CASSLDTGSPLHF
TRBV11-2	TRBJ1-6	CASSPGQKISPLHF
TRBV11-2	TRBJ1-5	CASSLGQGDNQPQHF
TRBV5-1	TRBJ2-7	CASSSPSGQEQYF
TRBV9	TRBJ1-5	CASSLNTGANQPQHF
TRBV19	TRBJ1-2	CASSIVPFDRVYGYTF
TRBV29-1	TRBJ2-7	CSVGQGLYEQYF
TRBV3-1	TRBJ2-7	CASSQGQGYEQYF
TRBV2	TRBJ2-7	CASYGQGIPLPPYEQYF
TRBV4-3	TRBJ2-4	CASSQDRGFAKNIQYF
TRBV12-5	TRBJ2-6	CASGLVQGTGANVLTF
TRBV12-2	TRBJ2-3	CASPKGRATQYF
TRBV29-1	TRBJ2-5	CSAGPPGETQYF
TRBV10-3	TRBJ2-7	CAISESQISIDLSYEQYF
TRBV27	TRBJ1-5	CASSSNTGGGQPQHF
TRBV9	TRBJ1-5	CASSPGGSNQPQHF
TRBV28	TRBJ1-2	CASRPTGYNYGYTF
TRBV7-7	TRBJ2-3	CASSPGLAKTDTQYF
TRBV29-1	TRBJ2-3	CSVAGLAGRTDTQYF
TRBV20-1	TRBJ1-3	CSAREGSGNTIYF